One sample yielded the 27 T cell receptor beta chains listed below, sequenced in a study of blood T cell repertoires in COVID-19 (dated by TCRdb to the early 2020s). Preparation of the library involved the immunoSEQ multiplex PCR assay. TCRdb holds this immuneACCESS table with in-frame rearrangements only. Some clones are missing; in checked studies, unresolved V genes explain under half, and the rest has no known cause. The sample table records just over 650,000 clones; just under 90% of these occur just once. Over 0.2% of the sample goes to the ten largest clones. The sequenced material came from peripheral blood. These receptors were collected from a young woman with acute or convalescent COVID-19.

The chain uses TRBV7-9 and TRBJ1-3; D may be TRBD1 (5 bases). V lost 2 bases and J lost 0, with 11 bases in between. The CDR3 has 16 amino acids. In germline, CDR1 is SEHNR, CDR2 FQNEAQ (reference sequence). The chain's CDR3 is CASSLIGGGSGNTIYF. Here the CDR3 DNA reads TGTGCCAGCAGCTTAATCGGCGGGGGCTCTGGAAACACCATATATTTT.

A single count supports this clone. This chain joins TRBV18 and TRBJ1-6; the D is unclear. Trimming removed 4 bases from V and 0 bases from J, with 13 bases in between. The CDR3 sequence is 17 residues long. CDR1 is KGHSH, CDR2 LQKENI, per germline. The CDR3 nucleotides read TGTGCCAGCTCACTCACGGTCTGGAGCTCCTATAATTCACCCCTCCACTTT. Protein sequence: CASSLTVWSSYNSPLHF.

The chain is built from TRBV7-2 and TRBJ2-7; maybe TRBD1 (6 bases). V was clipped by 5 bases and J by 2 bases, with 19 bases between them. The germline CDR1 and CDR2 sequences are SGHTA and FQGNSA. This CDR3 has 16 amino acids. CDR3 sequence: CASSLIPQGFPYEQYF. The CDR3 DNA is TGTGCCAGCAGCCTAATTCCGCAGGGGTTTCCCTACGAGCAGTACTTC.

The chain employs TRBV5-6 and TRBJ1-1, with a tentative D call TRBD1 (5 bases). The length of the CDR3 is 14 residues. V was pared by 2 bases and J by 4 bases, with 12 bases between. Germline CDR1 and CDR2: SGHDT and YYEEEE. The CDR3 DNA sequence: TGTGCCAGCAGCTTCACCGGACAAGGCACTGAAGCTTTCTTT. Its protein is CASSFTGQGTEAFF.

V usage is TRBV9 and J usage is TRBJ2-7, with 8 positions matching TRBD2. The CDR3 is 15 residues long. Per germline, CDR1 SGDLS and CDR2 YYNGEE. The J segment lost 7 bases and the V segment lost 0 bases, leaving 9 bases of the junction unmatched. The CDR3 region is CASSVDPGGMREQYF. CDR3 DNA: TGTGCCAGCAGCGTAGACCCGGGAGGGATGAGGGAGCAGTACTTC. Complete variable domain (other parts from reference TRBV9 and TRBJ2-7): DSGVTQTPKHLITATGQRVTLRCSPRSGDLSVYWYQQSLDQGLQFLIQYYNGEERAKGNILERFSAQQFPDLHSELNLSSLELGDSALYFCASSVDPGGMREQYFGPGTRLTVT.

The V and J genes are TRBV10-3 and TRBJ2-7, with D possibly being TRBD2 (5 bases). The germline V and J ends were trimmed by 11 bases and 5 bases, with 13 bases remaining between them. CDR3 size: 11 residues. Germline V gene lookup returns CDR1 ENHRY and CDR2 SYGVKD. CDR3 DNA sequence: TGTGCCGTGAGATGGAGGCACGAGCAGTACTTC. Residues: CAVRWRHEQYF.

In DNA form, the CDR3 reads TGTGCCAGCAGCTCAGGACTCCGTTGGCAGTATTTT. Residues: CASSSGLRWQYF. J is TRBJ2-3 and V is TRBV7-9; a possible D gene is TRBD2 (5 bases). The ends were cut back, 4 bases at V and 11 bases at J, with 13 bases in the middle. The CDR3 is 12 amino acids. The germline CDR1 and CDR2 sequences are SEHNR and FQNEAQ (reference sequence).

CDR3 coding DNA: TGTGCCATCAGCCTGGACAGGGCCTCGGACGAGCAGTACTTC. Protein sequence: CAISLDRASDEQYF. The V gene is TRBV10-3, the J gene TRBJ2-7; 8 bases are a match to TRBD1. V shed 6 bases, J shed 5 bases, and the junction held 9 bases outside the gene matches. CDR3 length: 14 residues. Germline V gives CDR1 ENHRY, CDR2 SYGVKD.

The chain employs TRBV7-2 and TRBJ1-1; D not resolved. The CDR3 is 13 residues long. V shed 2 bases and J shed 8 bases, with 12 bases lying between them. Germline lookup yields CDR1 SGHTA and CDR2 FQGNSA. CDR3 amino acids: CASSLSFGREAFF. The CDR3 region has the DNA TGTGCCAGCAGCTTATCTTTTGGCAGGGAAGCTTTCTTT.

Regarding this clone: Other DNA sequences of this sample code for an identical CDR3. The chain carries TRBV19 and TRBJ1-2; no firm D call. V gave up 3 bases and J gave up 4 bases, with 6 bases separating them. Germline lookup yields CDR1 LNHDA and CDR2 SQIVND (reference sequence). The CDR3 is 12 residues long. This chain's CDR3 is CASSISVYGYTF. The CDR3 nucleotides are TGTGCCAGTAGTATCTCGGTCTATGGCTACACCTTC.

The rearrangement uses TRBV6-5 and TRBJ1-1; a weak D match, TRBD1 (6 bases). The germline gives CDR1 MNHEY, CDR2 SVGAGI. The CDR3 is made up of 15 amino acids. Trimming cost V 7 bases and J 4 bases, with 19 bases left between them. The DNA of the CDR3 is TGTGCCAGCACCATAGAGGACAGTCTGGGCACTGAAGCTTTCTTT. It encodes CASTIEDSLGTEAFF.

The chain has TRBV27 and TRBJ1-2; 9 nucleotides align to TRBD1. Germline V gene data show CDR1 as MNHEY and CDR2 as SMNVEV (reference sequence). J lost 3 bases, V lost 2 bases, and 4 bases had no gene match. The CDR3 runs 15 residues. CDR3 region: CASSLGGTGYYGYTF. The CDR3 region has the DNA TGTGCCAGCAGTTTAGGCGGGACAGGGTACTATGGCTACACCTTC.

This chain joins TRBV3-1 (or the pseudogene TRBV3-2) and TRBJ1-5, with D uncertain. Germline loops: CDR1 LGHDT, CDR2 YNNKEL (reference sequence). The CDR3 spans 15 residues. V was shortened by 4 bases and J by 2 bases, with 12 bases between the two germline ends. CDR3 residues: CASSLGDLGNQPQHF. Written as DNA, the CDR3 is TGTGCCAGCAGCCTCGGGGATCTAGGCAATCAGCCCCAGCATTTT.

In regard to this clone: A junction boundary mismatches the germline segment, possibly from a read error. V and J are TRBV19 and TRBJ1-2; D is unresolved. Germline lookup yields CDR1 LNHDA and CDR2 SQIVND (reference sequence). The CDR3 extends over 12 amino acids. The CDR3 nucleotides read TGTGCCAGTAGCCCGGGAAGAAGGGAGTTCGCCTTC. This encodes CASSPGRREFAF.

The J gene is TRBJ1-1, the V gene TRBV7-3, with D unresolved. There are 15 residues in the CDR3. The V and J ends lost 3 bases and 2 bases respectively, with 13 bases between them. Germline V gives CDR1 SGHTA, CDR2 FQGTGA. CDR3 loop: CASSFSSESNTEAFF. DNA of the CDR3: TGTGCCAGCAGCTTTTCGTCGGAGAGCAACACTGAAGCTTTCTTT.

V usage is TRBV15 and J usage is TRBJ1-2, with D possibly being TRBD1 (5 bases). The CDR3 runs to 14 residues. Trimming took off 0 bases at V and 6 bases at J, with 11 bases between the two ends. From germline, CDR1 is LNHNV and CDR2 YYDKDF (reference sequence). Here the CDR3 reads CATSRDRGGDGYTF. CDR3 bases: TGTGCCACCAGCAGAGATCGGGGAGGGGATGGCTACACCTTC.

The chain is built from TRBV24-1 and TRBJ2-2, with TRBD1 matching over 10 bases. Germline V lookup: CDR1 KGHDR, CDR2 SFDVKD. After removal of 5 bases from V and 5 bases from J, the junction contained 10 bases not matched to a gene. CDR3 length: 17 amino acids. The CDR3 sequence is CATSAVLGTGETGELFF. Written as DNA, the CDR3 is TGTGCCACCAGTGCGGTGTTAGGGACAGGGGAAACCGGGGAGCTGTTTTTT.

The chain couples TRBV2 to TRBJ1-6, with D unclear. The CDR3 is 14 residues long. Per germline, CDR1 SNHLY and CDR2 FYNNEI. V gave up 3 bases and J gave up 9 bases, with 12 bases separating them. This chain's CDR3 is CASSDNRNPSPLHF. The CDR3 DNA follows: TGTGCCAGCAGTGACAACAGAAATCCTTCACCCCTCCACTTT.

This clone was observed a handful of times. CDR3 protein: CASSQDFGGNYGYTF. The CDR3 bases are TGTGCCAGCAGCCAAGATTTCGGGGGGAACTATGGCTACACCTTC. The chain has TRBV3-1 (or the pseudogene TRBV3-2) and TRBJ1-2, with D possibly TRBD1 on 5 matching bases. This CDR3 has 15 residues. V lost 0 bases and J 2 bases, leaving 10 bases between the germline ends. Germline V CDR1 and CDR2: LGHDT, YNNKEL (reference sequence).

V gene TRBV3-1 (or the pseudogene TRBV3-2) combines with J gene TRBJ1-6; 7 bases align to TRBD1. With V trimmed by 4 bases and J by 5 bases, 14 bases remained unmatched. Germline assignment: CDR1 LGHDT and CDR2 YNNKEL (reference sequence). This CDR3 is built from 18 residues. CDR3 bases: TGTGCCAGCAGCCCGGGACCTTCAGGGGGTGGTAATAATTCACCCCTCCACTTT. Its protein is CASSPGPSGGGNNSPLHF.

This sequence joins TRBV5-1 and TRBJ2-1, with D unresolved. With 2 bases removed from V and 7 bases from J, the gap between germline ends came to 4 bases. Germline V CDR1 and CDR2: SGHRS, YFSETQ. CDR3 length: 11 amino acids. The DNA of the CDR3 is TGCGCCAGCAGCTTTAGAAATGAGCAGTTCTTC. Amino acid sequence: CASSFRNEQFF.

Notes on this clone: Just one base apart from a much larger clone, this may be a read error. Other nucleotide sequences from this sample produce the same CDR3. The genes are TRBV11-2 and TRBJ1-2; D is unclear. Trimming removed 0 bases at V and 1 base at J, with 3 bases between. From germline, CDR1 is SGHAT and CDR2 FQNNGV. There are 13 residues in the CDR3. The CDR3 here is CASSLDSNYGYTF. The CDR3 nucleotides are TGTGCCAGCAGCTTAGACAGTAACTATGGCTACACCTTC.

This clone came up a few times. The rearrangement uses TRBV6-5 and TRBJ1-1; 9 bases agree with TRBD1. Unmatched junction bases numbered 3, after V lost 7 bases and J lost 3 bases. The CDR3 has 13 residues. The germline gives CDR1 MNHEY, CDR2 SVGAGI. CDR3 sequence: CASTWTGDTEAFF. CDR3 sequence (DNA): TGTGCCAGCACTTGGACAGGGGACACTGAAGCTTTCTTT.

The chain joins TRBV4-1 to TRBJ1-5; weak D call: TRBD1 (5 bases). The germline gives CDR1 MGHRA, CDR2 YSYEKL. V lost 2 bases and J lost 2, with 16 bases in between. The CDR3 contains 17 residues. CDR3 DNA sequence: TGCGCCAGCAGCCAACGGGACTCGAGCAAGGGCAATCAGCCCCAGCATTTT. Its translation: CASSQRDSSKGNQPQHF.

V gene TRBV18 combines with J gene TRBJ2-7; 7 bases map to TRBD1. CDR3 length: 14 amino acids. Looked up from germline, CDR1 is KGHSH and CDR2 is LQKENI. J lost 6 bases, V lost 5 bases, and 10 bases had no gene match. The CDR3 nucleotides read TGTGCCAGCTCAGAAGACAGGGTGAAAATCGAGCAGTACTTC. It codes for CASSEDRVKIEQYF.

The chain links TRBV19 to TRBJ2-1, with TRBD1 matching over 7 bases. After removal of 9 bases from V and 7 bases from J, the junction contained 9 bases not matched to a gene. From germline, CDR1 is LNHDA and CDR2 SQIVND (reference sequence). The CDR3 length is 13 residues. In DNA form, the CDR3 reads TGTGCCAGCGCCCCAAGGGGGCAAAATGAGCAGTTCTTC. Protein: CASAPRGQNEQFF.

V is TRBV5-1 and J is TRBJ1-1; TRBD1 matches at 8 bases. Germline V gene data show CDR1 as SGHRS and CDR2 as YFSETQ. Trimming removed 0 bases from V and 1 base from J; junction bases left unmatched: 11. The CDR3 covers 18 residues. The CDR3 protein is CASSLGPGQGGRNTEAFF. As DNA, the CDR3 is TGCGCCAGCAGCTTGGGCCCCGGACAGGGAGGTCGGAACACTGAAGCTTTCTTT.